The next 17 T cell receptor beta chains were all read from a single sample in a study of blood T cell repertoires in COVID-19. The repertoire was sequenced with immunoSEQ multiplex PCR; TCRdb's copy has only in-frame clones and lacks some. The sample records about 84,000 clones, around three quarters being singletons. Material: peripheral blood. These receptors originate from a man in his 70s with acute or convalescent COVID-19.

CDR3 nucleotide sequence: TGCGCCAGCAGCCCCGGGACAGTTTCCTACGAGCAGTACGTC. This sequence encodes CASSPGTVSYEQYV. The J gene is TRBJ2-7, the V gene TRBV5-1, with 7 bases aligning to TRBD1. The CDR3 contains 14 residues. J lost 1 base, V lost 4 bases, and 5 bases had no gene match. Germline CDR1 and CDR2: SGHRS and YFSETQ.

The chain uses TRBV19 and TRBJ2-1, with D unresolved. Germline V gene sequence: CDR1 LNHDA, CDR2 SQIVND (reference sequence). Trimming cost V 7 bases and J 3 bases, with 4 bases left between them. CDR3 length: 11 residues. CDR3 protein: CASTYYNEQFF. CDR3 nucleotides: TGTGCCAGTACTTACTACAATGAGCAGTTCTTC.

J is TRBJ2-6 and V is TRBV12-3 or TRBV12-4; D remains ambiguous. This CDR3 has 13 amino acids. Trimming pared 6 bases from V and 0 bases from J, leaving 3 bases between. This CDR3 reads CASRRSGANVLTF. The CDR3 nucleotides read TGTGCCAGCAGGCGCTCTGGGGCCAACGTCCTGACTTTC.

The chain is built from TRBV5-6 and TRBJ1-4, with TRBD1 matching over 7 bases. The germline CDR1 and CDR2 sequences are SGHDT and YYEEEE. The CDR3 sequence is 15 residues long. V lost 4 bases and J lost 8; bases outside the gene matches: 11. CDR3 sequence (DNA): TGTGCCAGCAGCCAGATGCAGGGGGTGGGCGAAAAACTGTTTTTT. This codes for CASSQMQGVGEKLFF.

This chain uses TRBV7-8 with TRBJ2-3; no firm D call. Germline V gene sequence: CDR1 SGHVS, CDR2 FQNEAQ. The CDR3 has 14 amino acids. The germline V and J ends were trimmed by 5 bases and 4 bases, with 13 bases remaining between them. The CDR3 sequence is CASSPEQRADTQYF. The DNA of the CDR3 is TGTGCCAGCAGCCCCGAGCAGCGAGCAGATACGCAGTATTTT.

The chain recombines TRBV18 with TRBJ1-3; D is uncertain. Germline V gene data show CDR1 as KGHSH and CDR2 as LQKENI. Trimming took 1 base from V and 3 from J, leaving 13 bases between them. This CDR3 is 16 amino acids long. The CDR3 bases are TGTGCCAGCTCACCACAGGGAGCGGAGAGTGGAAACACCATATATTTT. Translating it yields CASSPQGAESGNTIYF. The full variable domain, its missing parts supplied by reference TRBV18 and TRBJ1-3, is NAGVMQNPRHLVRRRGQEARLRCSPMKGHSHVYWYRQLPEEGLKFMVYLQKENIIDESGMPKERFSAEFPKEGPSILRIQQVVRGDSAAYFCASSPQGAESGNTIYFGEGSWLTVV.

This chain joins TRBV14 and TRBJ1-4, with no clear D. CDR1 is SGHDN, CDR2 FVKESK, per germline. V gave up 4 bases and J gave up 2 bases, with 20 bases separating them. This CDR3 contains 18 residues. The CDR3: CASSLRHGGSKTNEKLFF. The CDR3, as DNA: TGTGCCAGCAGCCTGCGTCATGGAGGGAGTAAGACTAATGAAAAACTGTTTTTT.

This sequence joins TRBV12-3 or TRBV12-4 and TRBJ2-1; D is possibly TRBD1 (5 bases). The CDR3 is 13 amino acids. Trimming pared 5 bases from V and 15 bases from J, leaving 20 bases between. The CDR3 sequence: CASSPILDSYPFF. The CDR3 DNA reads as TGTGCCAGCAGTCCCATTCTTGACAGTTATCCGTTCTTC.

The rearrangement joins TRBV7-9 to TRBJ2-2, with 7 positions matching TRBD1. Trimming at V came to 5 bases and at J to 1 base, leaving 7 bases not matched to a gene. The germline CDR1 and CDR2 sequences are SEHNR and FQNEAQ (reference sequence). This CDR3 is built from 16 residues. The CDR3 sequence is CASSGRQGMNTGELFF. Here the CDR3 DNA reads TGTGCCAGCAGCGGACGACAGGGAATGAACACCGGGGAGCTGTTTTTT. Using reference TRBV7-9 and TRBJ2-2 for the parts outside the CDR3, the full variable domain is DTGVSQNPRHKITKRGQNVTFRCDPISEHNRLYWYRQTLGQGPEFLTYFQNEAQLEKSRLLSDRFSAERPKGSFSTLEIQRTEQGDSAMYLCASSGRQGMNTGELFFGEGSRLTVL.

This clone was detected once. The chain has TRBV5-6 and TRBJ1-2, with TRBD1 matching 7 bases. With 0 bases clipped from V and 4 bases from J, the junction kept 3 bases outside the gene matches. The CDR3 loop spans 14 amino acids. Germline CDR1 and CDR2: SGHDT and YYEEEE. CDR3 DNA: TGTGCCAGCAGCTTGGTGGCAGGGGGCTATGGCTACACCTTC. Protein product: CASSLVAGGYGYTF.

This clone has only one observation. This sequence joins TRBV28 and TRBJ2-3; maybe TRBD2 (6 bases). The CDR3 is 14 residues long. Trimming took off 6 bases at V and 4 bases at J, with 14 bases between the two ends. The germline CDR1 and CDR2 sequences are MDHEN and SYDVKM. The CDR3 here is CASSLSGQADTQYF. Here the CDR3 DNA reads TGTGCCAGCAGCCTCAGCGGGCAAGCAGATACGCAGTATTTT.

This clone was detected a few times. The V call is TRBV29-1, the J call TRBJ2-1; 7 bases fit TRBD1. Unmatched junction bases numbered 13, after V lost 2 bases and J lost 0 bases. The germline CDR1 and CDR2 sequences are SQVTM and ANQGSEA. The CDR3 length is 18 residues. The CDR3 sequence: CSVERLTGQLFSYNEQFF. The CDR3 bases are TGCAGCGTTGAAAGACTGACGGGACAGCTATTCTCCTACAATGAGCAGTTCTTC.

This chain connects TRBV27 to TRBJ1-4, with 8 bases identical to TRBD1. The CDR3 consists of 15 residues. V was pared by 5 bases and J by 4 bases, with 6 bases of the junction left unmatched. The germline gives CDR1 MNHEY, CDR2 SMNVEV (reference sequence). CDR3 sequence reads: CASSPGGAGNEKLFF. Written as DNA, the CDR3 is TGTGCCAGCAGTCCAGGGGGCGCGGGTAATGAAAAACTGTTTTTT.

The chain uses TRBV6-5 and TRBJ2-3; 10 nucleotides align to TRBD1. Germline loops: CDR1 MNHEY, CDR2 SVGAGI. This CDR3 comprises 15 residues. With 6 bases clipped from V and 0 bases from J, the junction kept 3 bases outside the gene matches. Here the CDR3 reads CASSRTGGSTDTQYF. CDR3 bases: TGTGCCAGCAGCCGGACAGGGGGTAGCACAGATACGCAGTATTTT.

CDR3 sequence reads: CASSKDWPTATANTEAFF. For the CDR3, the DNA is TGTGCCAGCAGTAAGGACTGGCCGACTGCTACCGCGAACACTGAAGCTTTCTTT. The chain uses TRBV5-5 and TRBJ1-1; D is ambiguous. The germline gives CDR1 SGHKS, CDR2 YYEKEE (reference sequence). The CDR3 length is 18 residues. V lost 5 bases to trimming and J lost 1 base, with 24 bases between them.

The chain has TRBV7-9 and TRBJ1-1; D is unclear. Looked up from germline, CDR1 is SEHNR and CDR2 is FQNEAQ (reference sequence). V dropped 6 bases and J dropped 2 bases, with 13 bases sitting between them. The CDR3 runs to 14 residues. DNA of the CDR3: TGTGCCAGCAGAGAGCGAGGGCTAAACACTGAAGCTTTCTTT. Encoded protein: CASRERGLNTEAFF.

This chain uses TRBV12-3 or TRBV12-4 with TRBJ1-4; D gene uncertain. Trimming removed 9 bases from V and 8 bases from J, with 10 bases in between. CDR3 length equals 11 residues. CDR3 DNA: TGTGCCAGTCGGGAAGGAGAAAAACTGTTTTTT. This translates into CASREGEKLFF.